This TCR beta chain was sequenced during a study of regulatory T cells in long-lasting Graves disease. Specified time point: newly diagnosed GD, antithyroid drugs for less than 3 months. The TCR library was made from RNA that had been extracted from PBMCs in TRIzol. Arm-PCR with iRepertoire HTBI primers amplified the CDR3 regions for these TCR beta libraries. Via MiXCR, TCRdb re-called the multiplex PCR reads, giving one row per CDR3 protein. Counted here are about 560,000 distinct CDR3 sequences, 15% to 20% occurring once; the ten biggest clones make up approximately 12%. Germline lookup yields CDR1 MNHEY and CDR2 SMNVEV (reference sequence). The V end lost 0 bases, the J end lost 5 bases, and 11 bases lay between the germline ends. This CDR3 has 15 residues. These sequences were also reported in another study, on T cells in Graves' hyperthyroidism and ophthalmopathy.

Sequences were derived from peripheral blood mononuclear cells (PBMCs), sampled at new diagnosis, from a patient treated with antithyroid drugs. The TCR was taken from a man younger than 35 with Graves disease. The chain has TRBV27 and TRBJ2-1, with no clear D. The CDR3: CASSLSPLGNNEQFF. The DNA for the CDR3 is TGTGCCAGCAGTTTATCCCCCCTAGGAAACAATGAGCAGTTCTTC.